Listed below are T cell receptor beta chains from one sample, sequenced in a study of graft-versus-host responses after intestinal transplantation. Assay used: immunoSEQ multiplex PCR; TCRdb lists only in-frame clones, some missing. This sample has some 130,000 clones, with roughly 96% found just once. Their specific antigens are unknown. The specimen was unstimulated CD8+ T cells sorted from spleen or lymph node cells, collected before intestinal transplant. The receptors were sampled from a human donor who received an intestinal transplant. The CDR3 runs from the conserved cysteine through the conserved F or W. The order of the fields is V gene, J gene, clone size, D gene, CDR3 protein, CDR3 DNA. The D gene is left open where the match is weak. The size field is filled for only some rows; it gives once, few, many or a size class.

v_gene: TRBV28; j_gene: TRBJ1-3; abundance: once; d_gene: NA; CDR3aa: CASSLSHGGGSGNTIYF; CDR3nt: TGTGCCAGCAGTTTATCCCACGGTGGAGGGTCCGGAAACACCATATATTTT
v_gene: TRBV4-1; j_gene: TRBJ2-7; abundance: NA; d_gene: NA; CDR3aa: CASSQEWDGTGTYEQYF; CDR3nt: TGCGCCAGCAGCCAAGAGTGGGATGGGACGGGGACCTACGAGCAGTACTTC
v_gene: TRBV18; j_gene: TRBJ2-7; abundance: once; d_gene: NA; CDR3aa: CASSQDGDSYEQYF; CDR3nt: TGTGCCAGCTCCCAGGACGGAGACTCCTACGAGCAGTACTTC
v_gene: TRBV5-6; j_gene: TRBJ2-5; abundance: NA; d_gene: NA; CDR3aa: CASSLKTGGPETQYF; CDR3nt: TGTGCCAGCAGTTTGAAGACTGGGGGCCCCGAGACCCAGTACTTC
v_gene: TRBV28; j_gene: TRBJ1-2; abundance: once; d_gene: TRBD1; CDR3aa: CASSDPGQGVSNYGYTF; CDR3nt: TGTGCCAGCAGCGATCCGGGACAGGGTGTATCTAACTATGGCTACACCTTC
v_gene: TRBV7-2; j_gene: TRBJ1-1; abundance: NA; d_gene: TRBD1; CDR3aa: CASSLAWGQGDTEASF; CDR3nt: TGTGCCAGCAGCTTAGCGTGGGGACAGGGGGACACTGAAGCTTCCTTT
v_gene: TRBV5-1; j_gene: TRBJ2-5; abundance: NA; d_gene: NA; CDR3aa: CASRILGVNQETQYF; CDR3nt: TGCGCCAGCAGGATATTAGGAGTCAACCAAGAGACCCAGTACTTC
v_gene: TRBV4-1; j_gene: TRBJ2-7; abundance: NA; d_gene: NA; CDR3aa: CASRNFADQTYEQYF; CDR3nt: TGCGCCAGCCGTAACTTTGCTGACCAAACCTACGAGCAGTACTTC
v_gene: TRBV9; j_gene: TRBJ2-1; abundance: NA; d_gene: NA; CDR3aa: CASSVGQGINDEQFF; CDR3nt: TGTGCCAGCAGCGTAGGGCAGGGGATTAACGATGAGCAGTTCTTC
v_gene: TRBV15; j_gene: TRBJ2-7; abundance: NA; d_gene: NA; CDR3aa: CATSRDQAAYEQYF; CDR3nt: TGTGCCACCAGCAGAGATCAGGCAGCCTACGAGCAGTACTTC
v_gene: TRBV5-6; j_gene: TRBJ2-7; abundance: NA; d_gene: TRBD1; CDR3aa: CASSSGTGSYEQYF; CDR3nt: TGTGCCAGCAGCTCCGGGACAGGCTCCTACGAGCAGTACTTC
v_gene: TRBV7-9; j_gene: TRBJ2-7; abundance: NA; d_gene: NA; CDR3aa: CASSYNYEQYF; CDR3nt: TGTGCCAGCAGCTATAACTACGAGCAGTACTTC
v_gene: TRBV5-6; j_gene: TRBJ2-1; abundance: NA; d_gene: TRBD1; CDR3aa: CASSGSGTGVDNEQFF; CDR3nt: TGTGCCAGCAGCGGGTCCGGGACAGGGGTGGACAATGAGCAGTTCTTC
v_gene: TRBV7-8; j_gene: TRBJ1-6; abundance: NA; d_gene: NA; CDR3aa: CASSFNSGRNSPLHF; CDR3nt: TGTGCCAGCAGCTTTAATAGCGGCCGCAATTCACCCCTCCACTTT
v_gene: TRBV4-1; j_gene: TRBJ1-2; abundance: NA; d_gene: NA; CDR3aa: CASSQGTATNYGYTF; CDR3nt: TGCGCCAGCAGCCAAGGGACAGCCACCAACTATGGCTACACCTTC
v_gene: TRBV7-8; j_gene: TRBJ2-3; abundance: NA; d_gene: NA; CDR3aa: CASSAPLAGTDTQYF; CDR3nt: TGTGCCAGCAGCGCTCCACTCGCGGGGACCGATACGCAGTATTTT
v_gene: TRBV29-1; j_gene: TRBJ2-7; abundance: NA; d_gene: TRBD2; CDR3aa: CSVALTSGSHPSPYEQYF; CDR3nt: TGCAGCGTCGCTCTTACTAGCGGGAGTCATCCTAGCCCCTACGAGCAGTACTTC
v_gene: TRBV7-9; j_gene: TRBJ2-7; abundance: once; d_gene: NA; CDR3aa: CASSFATGPTPF; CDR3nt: TGTGCCAGCAGCTTTGCTACAGGCCCCACTCCCTTC
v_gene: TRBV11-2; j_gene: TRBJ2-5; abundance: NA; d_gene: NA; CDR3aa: CASSLDQGIRGETQYF; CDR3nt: TGTGCCAGCAGCTTAGATCAGGGGATTAGAGGCGAGACCCAGTACTTC
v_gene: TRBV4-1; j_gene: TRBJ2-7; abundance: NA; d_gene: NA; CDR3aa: CASSQSVGGYEQYF; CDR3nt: TGCGCCAGCAGCCAATCGGTAGGGGGCTACGAGCAGTACTTC
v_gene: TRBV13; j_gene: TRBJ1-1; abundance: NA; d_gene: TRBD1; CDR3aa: CASSSYTDPGQLNTEAFF; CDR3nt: TGTGCCAGCAGTTCTTACACCGACCCGGGACAGCTGAACACTGAAGCTTTCTTT
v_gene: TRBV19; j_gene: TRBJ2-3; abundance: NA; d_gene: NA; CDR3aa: CASSERLSSTDTQYF; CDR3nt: TGTGCCAGTAGTGAACGGTTATCTAGCACAGATACGCAGTATTTT
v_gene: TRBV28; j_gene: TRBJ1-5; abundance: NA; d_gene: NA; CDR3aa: CASSLAVLGLGQPQHF; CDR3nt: TGTGCCAGCAGTTTAGCGGTTTTGGGATTGGGCCAGCCCCAGCATTTT
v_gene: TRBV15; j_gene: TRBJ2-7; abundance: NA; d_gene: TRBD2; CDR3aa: CATSGGLAGSYEQYF; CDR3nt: TGTGCCACCAGCGGAGGACTAGCGGGTTCATACGAGCAGTACTTC
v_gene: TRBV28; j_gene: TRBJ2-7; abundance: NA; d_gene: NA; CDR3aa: CASSLQTHYEQYF; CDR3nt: TGTGCCAGCAGTTTACAGACACACTACGAGCAGTACTTC
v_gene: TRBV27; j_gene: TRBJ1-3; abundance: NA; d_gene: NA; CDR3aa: CASTATGSNTIYF; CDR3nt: TGTGCCAGCACCGCCACGGGTTCAAACACCATATATTTT
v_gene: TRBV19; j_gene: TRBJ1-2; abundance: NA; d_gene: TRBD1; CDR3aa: CASSIWTGGSYGYTF; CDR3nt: TGTGCCAGTAGTATCTGGACAGGGGGCAGCTATGGCTACACCTTC
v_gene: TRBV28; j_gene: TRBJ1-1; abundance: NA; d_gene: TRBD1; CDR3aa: CASSFSRQGEAFF; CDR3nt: TGTGCCAGCAGTTTTTCGAGACAGGGGGAAGCTTTCTTT
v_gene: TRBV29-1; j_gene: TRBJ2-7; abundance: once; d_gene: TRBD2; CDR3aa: CSVRGLVAGGYEQYF; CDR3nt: TGCAGCGTGAGGGGGCTAGTAGCGGGAGGGTACGAGCAGTACTTC